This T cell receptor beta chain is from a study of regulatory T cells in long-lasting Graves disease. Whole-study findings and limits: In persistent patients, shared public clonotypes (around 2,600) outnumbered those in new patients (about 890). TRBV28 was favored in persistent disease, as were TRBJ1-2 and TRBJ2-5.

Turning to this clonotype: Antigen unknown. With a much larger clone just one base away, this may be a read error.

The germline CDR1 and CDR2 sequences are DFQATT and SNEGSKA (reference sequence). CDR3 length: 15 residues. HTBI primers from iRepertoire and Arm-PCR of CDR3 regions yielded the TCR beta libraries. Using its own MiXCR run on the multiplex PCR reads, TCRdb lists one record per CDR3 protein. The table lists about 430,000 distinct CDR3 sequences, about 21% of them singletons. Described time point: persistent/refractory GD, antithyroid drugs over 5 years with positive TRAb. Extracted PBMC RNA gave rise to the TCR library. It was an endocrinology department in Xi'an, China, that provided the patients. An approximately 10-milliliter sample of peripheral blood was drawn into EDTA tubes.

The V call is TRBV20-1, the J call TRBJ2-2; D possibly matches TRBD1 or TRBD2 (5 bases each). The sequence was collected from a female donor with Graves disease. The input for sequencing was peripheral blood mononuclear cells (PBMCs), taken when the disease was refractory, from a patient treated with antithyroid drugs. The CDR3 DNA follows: TGCAGTGCTGGAGAGCGGACAAGACCTACCGGGGAGCTGTTTTTT. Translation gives CSAGERTRPTGELFF.